This section outlines one T cell receptor (beta chain) sequence together with its context. None of the glioblastoma patients had an isocitrate dehydrogenase mutation. The immunoSEQ assay amplified TCRB CDR3 from up to roughly 2 ug DNA. Data came from immunoSEQ multiplex PCR; TCRdb stores just in-frame clones and leaves some out. The data contain approximately 48,000 clones, around 86% of them seen just once; the ten biggest clones take up roughly an eighth. The CDR3 has 12 amino acids. Between the trimmed V and J ends, which lost 2 bases and 4 bases, there was a span of 8 bases. From germline, CDR1 is SQVTM and CDR2 ANQGSEA. This specimen belongs to a study of glioma-infiltrating T cells after dendritic cell vaccination.

Sequenced here: blood, sampled before dendritic cell vaccination. The source is a human donor with glioblastoma. The chain joins TRBV29-1 to TRBJ1-2; no reliable D call. The CDR3 here is CSVERGGYGYTF. CDR3 sequence (DNA): TGCAGCGTTGAACGGGGAGGCTATGGCTACACCTTC.